The 20 T cell receptor beta chains listed next were all sequenced from one sample in a study of blood T cell repertoires in COVID-19. The protocol was immunoSEQ multiplex PCR, while the TCRdb copy is restricted to in-frame clones and leaves out a portion. This sample carries about 170,000 clones, roughly four fifths of them seen once, and the ten largest clones take around 2.7%. The sample taken for sequencing was peripheral blood. These receptors all stem from a woman older than 75 with COVID-19, enrolled during active disease.

This chain connects TRBV13 to TRBJ1-1; D is possibly TRBD1 (5 bases). Germline V gene lookup returns CDR1 PRHDT and CDR2 FYEKMQ (reference sequence). V gave up 5 bases and J gave up 5 bases, with 21 bases separating them. The CDR3 sequence is 16 residues long. The CDR3 here is CASSLGGGLPGTEAFF. The CDR3 coding sequence is TGTGCCAGCAGCCTGGGGGGTGGTCTCCCGGGAACTGAAGCTTTCTTT.

This clone was seen only a few times. The same CDR3 also results from other DNA sequences found in this sample. The chain couples TRBV7-2 to TRBJ2-2; TRBD1 matches at 12 bases. The CDR3 is 15 amino acids. V dropped 5 bases and J dropped 6; count of bases not matched to a gene: 4. The V gene's germline CDR1 is SGHTA and CDR2 FQGNSA. Here the CDR3 DNA reads TGTGCCAGCAGCCCGGGACAGGGGGCGGCCGGGGAGCTGTTTTTT. Translation: CASSPGQGAAGELFF.

The V call is TRBV9, the J call TRBJ2-5; no firm D call. The length of the CDR3 is 14 residues. V lost 3 bases and J lost 3, with 12 bases in between. Germline V gene lookup returns CDR1 SGDLS and CDR2 YYNGEE. This CDR3 reads CASSASGSKETQYF. The CDR3 DNA follows: TGTGCCAGCAGCGCCTCAGGTTCAAAAGAGACCCAGTACTTC.

The chain has TRBV12-3 or TRBV12-4 and TRBJ1-2, with 9 bases fitting TRBD1. V gave up 9 bases and J gave up 4 bases; unmatched junction bases: 3. This CDR3 region has 12 residues. This CDR3 reads CASSDRGYGYTF. The CDR3 coding sequence is TGTGCCAGTTCGGACAGGGGCTATGGCTACACCTTC.

This clone was recorded once. V and J are TRBV21-1 and TRBJ1-6; TRBD1 is taken as the D call from the table, unchecked against the DNA. TRBV21-1 is given as a pseudogene. The CDR3 is made up of 16 amino acids. CDR3 sequence reads: CASTNRTGVNNSPLHF. CDR3 DNA sequence: TGTGCCAGCACCAACAGGACAGGCGTAAATAATTCACCCCTCCACTTT.

This clone occurred once. This rearrangement joins TRBV18 to TRBJ1-5; possibly TRBD1 for D (5 bases). There are 17 residues in the CDR3. The germline CDR1 and CDR2 sequences are KGHSH and LQKENI. V was trimmed by 2 bases and J by 3 bases, leaving 17 bases between them. The CDR3 is CASSPGALRLANQPQHF. In nucleotides, the CDR3 is TGTGCCAGCTCACCAGGGGCCCTTCGCCTTGCCAATCAGCCCCAGCATTTT.

The chain has TRBV5-8 and TRBJ2-1, with 13 bases aligning to TRBD2. V lost 1 base to trimming and J lost 6 bases; unmatched junction nucleotides: 16. Germline V lookup: CDR1 SGHTS, CDR2 YDEGEE. The CDR3 covers 20 residues. As DNA, the CDR3 is TGTGCCAGCAGCTTGCTCTGGACTAGCGGGAGTTGGGCGAAGGGCAATGAGCAGTTCTTC. Its translation is CASSLLWTSGSWAKGNEQFF.

J is TRBJ2-2 and V is TRBV28, with 7 bases aligning to TRBD1. Germline V gene lookup returns CDR1 MDHEN and CDR2 SYDVKM. This CDR3 is 18 amino acids long. Trimming took 5 bases from V and 10 from J; bases not matched to a gene: 22. The CDR3 coding sequence is TGTGCCAGCAGTCTAGGGGGCGCCTCAGGGTTTTCTTTGGCGGAGCTGTTTTTT. Its protein product is CASSLGGASGFSLAELFF. The full variable domain, rest sourced from reference TRBV28 and TRBJ2-2, is DVKVTQSSRYLVKRTGEKVFLECVQDMDHENMFWYRQDPGLGLRLIYFSYDVKMKEKGDIPEGYSVSREKKERFSLILESASTNQTSMYLCASSLGGASGFSLAELFFGEGSRLTVL.

The rearrangement joins TRBV20-1 to TRBJ1-5, with D perhaps matching TRBD1 (5 bases). CDR1 and CDR2 from the germline V gene are DFQATT and SNEGSKA (reference sequence). The V gene lost 3 bases and the J gene lost 1 base, with 13 bases spanning the gap. The CDR3 consists of 15 residues. CDR3 DNA sequence: TGCAGTGCTAGTTATGGGGCCACGAGCAATCAGCCCCAGCATTTT. It is translated as CSASYGATSNQPQHF.

The chain carries TRBV7-9 and TRBJ1-2; 7 bases map to TRBD1. The CDR3 spans 14 residues. J lost 4 bases, V lost 4 bases, and 6 bases had no gene match. Germline values: CDR1 SEHNR, CDR2 FQNEAQ (reference sequence). Written as DNA, the CDR3 is TGTGCCAGCAGCTGGCTAACAGGGGCCTATGGCTACACCTTC. It codes for CASSWLTGAYGYTF.

The chain couples TRBV7-2 to TRBJ2-7, with 8 bases identical to TRBD1. The CDR3 is 15 amino acids. Germline values: CDR1 SGHTA, CDR2 FQGNSA. With 5 bases clipped from V and 3 bases from J, the junction kept 9 bases outside the gene matches. This CDR3 is CASSPGSDRVYEQYF. CDR3 nucleotides: TGTGCCAGCAGCCCCGGGTCGGACAGGGTCTACGAGCAGTACTTC.

The chain has TRBV18 and TRBJ1-1, with TRBD1 identical over 8 bases. Per germline, CDR1 KGHSH and CDR2 LQKENI. Trimming took 3 bases from V and 5 from J; bases not matched to a gene: 5. This CDR3 spans 14 amino acids. CDR3 coding DNA: TGTGCCAGCTCACCGGACAGGGTGGGGACTGAAGCTTTCTTT. Encoded protein: CASSPDRVGTEAFF.

The rearrangement joins TRBV28 to TRBJ2-5, with TRBD1 identical over 10 bases. The CDR3 loop spans 15 amino acids. Germline V gene sequence: CDR1 MDHEN, CDR2 SYDVKM. V dropped 4 bases and J dropped 5; count of bases not matched to a gene: 7. CDR3: CASSSGQGVMETQYF. The CDR3 DNA follows: TGTGCCAGCAGTTCAGGACAGGGGGTGATGGAGACCCAGTACTTC.

The chain uses TRBV27 and TRBJ2-2, with TRBD2 matching 11 bases. This CDR3 is built from 18 residues. The germline V gene has CDR1 MNHEY and CDR2 SMNVEV (reference sequence). Unmatched junction bases numbered 8, after V lost 5 bases and J lost 0 bases. CDR3 bases: TGTGCCAGCAGTAGTCGACTAGCGGGGTTCGCGAACACCGGGGAGCTGTTTTTT. Protein sequence: CASSSRLAGFANTGELFF.

The rearrangement links TRBV18 to TRBJ1-3; no definite D call. This CDR3 is built from 13 residues. The ends were cut back, 3 bases at V and 8 bases at J, with 11 bases in the middle. The germline V gene has CDR1 KGHSH and CDR2 LQKENI. The CDR3 loop reads CASSPQTRDTIYF. DNA of the CDR3: TGTGCCAGCTCACCCCAAACCCGGGACACCATATATTTT.

The chain combines TRBV7-2 with TRBJ2-3, with D hard to call. V was shortened by 4 bases and J by 2 bases, with 4 bases between the two germline ends. Looked up from germline, CDR1 is SGHTA and CDR2 is FQGNSA. The CDR3 totals 12 residues. The CDR3 protein is CASSYFTDTQYF. The CDR3 region has the DNA TGTGCCAGCAGCTACTTCACAGATACGCAGTATTTT.

The chain carries TRBV2 and TRBJ1-2; D ambiguous. The CDR3 contains 16 residues. Germline-derived CDR1 and CDR2 are SNHLY and FYNNEI. V lost 6 bases and J lost 4, with 21 bases in between. CDR3 sequence: CASSHGVPNRGYGYTF. DNA for the CDR3: TGTGCCAGCAGCCATGGGGTCCCTAACCGGGGCTATGGCTACACCTTC.

The chain couples TRBV19 to TRBJ1-1; no clear D gene. This CDR3 spans 15 amino acids. Germline CDR1 is LNHDA and CDR2 is SQIVND (reference sequence). V shed 3 bases and J shed 1 base, with 12 bases lying between them. DNA of the CDR3: TGTGCCAGTAGTATCGAGTTCTCGAAGAACACTGAAGCTTTCTTT. Its translation is CASSIEFSKNTEAFF.

The chain joins TRBV14 to TRBJ1-5, with D possibly TRBD1 on 5 matching bases. The germline CDR1 and CDR2 sequences are SGHDN and FVKESK. V lost 0 bases and J lost 4, with 10 bases in between. CDR3 length: 15 residues. Here the CDR3 DNA reads TGTGCCAGCAGCCAAGAGGGGCCAAGTAATCAGCCCCAGCATTTT. It translates to CASSQEGPSNQPQHF.

The V gene is TRBV9, the J gene TRBJ2-2; 8 nucleotides match TRBD2. Trimming cost V 4 bases and J 4 bases; bases outside gene matches: 15. This CDR3 comprises 18 residues. From germline, CDR1 is SGDLS and CDR2 YYNGEE. This chain's CDR3 is CASSLGAGAGRGTGELFF. CDR3 bases: TGTGCCAGCAGCCTTGGAGCGGGGGCAGGTCGTGGCACCGGGGAGCTGTTTTTT.